This T cell receptor beta chain emerged from a study of blood T cell repertoires in COVID-19 (dated by TCRdb to 2018 to 2020). About the investigation overall: The collaborator samples originated in the United States, Italy and Spain and spanned the acute and convalescent phases of COVID-19. The material from the prospective study consisted of cDNA or gDNA derived from T cells, B-cell-depleted T cells, or PBMCs. HLA class I and class II types, where available, came from metadata supplied by the sample provider rather than from assay-based typing. The samples were drawn from the first 160 participants of the ongoing ImmuneRACE study and from 950 to 1,500 subjects provided by 6 global collaborators. Subjects who had been exposed to COVID-19, were actively infected with it, or had recovered from it provided the deeply sampled blood TCRbeta repertoires that made up the dataset. The repertoires were released in a freely available public database meant as a resource for research on the immune response to SARS-CoV-2. The sample metadata nearly always contained a de-identified subject ID, COVID-19 status, age in years and sex. Results the study describes overall, beyond this receptor: How much clinical and demographic metadata was included differed by source and by participant, and the metadata was provided uncurated.

TCRbeta CDR3 regions were amplified from genomic DNA using the immunoSEQ Assay, a bias-controlled multiplex PCR. In the original analysis: The number of nucleated cells in each sample was estimated from the amplification of reference gene primers within the assay. To quantify the absolute abundance of each unique TCRbeta CDR3 rearrangement, sequence reads were collapsed and filtered. For each sample, productive Simpson clonality was calculated as the square root of Simpson's diversity index across productive rearrangements. Here the immuneACCESS table is served through TCRdb, limited to in-frame sequences with V and J called. Missing clones are a known gap in these copies; in checked studies unresolved V genes cover under half, and the rest lacks a known reason. The V and J calls and clone size were taken over from that table, and D and trimming were inferred from the DNA. The sample includes 150,000 to 200,000 clones, with approximately 82% observed a single time. The ten largest clonotypes hold roughly 19% of the sample.

This clone is a singleton in its sample. There is no known antigen for this receptor. The record has no base qualities; no much larger clone is one base away. The germline V gene (reference sequence) gives CDR1 as LNHDA and CDR2 as SQIVND. From V the trimming removes 10 bases and from J it removes 3 bases, while the gene matches leave 9 bases of the junction unaccounted for. The CDR3 contains 14 residues, cysteine and phenylalanine counted. The sequence is cut down to CDR3 DNA, 42 bases in frame from base 1. Another Seattle source contributed samples from volunteer blood donors who had recovered from COVID-19. The collaborating institutions used their own protocols to collect whole blood in K2EDTA tubes. For TCRbeta analysis, collaborators shipped samples as frozen whole blood, isolated PBMCs, or DNA extracted from either of those sample types.

The receptor was derived from an older woman who had recovered from COVID-19. The V gene is TRBV19 and the J gene is TRBJ2-3; 8 bases in the junction line up with TRBD1. Sequencing was performed on peripheral blood. CDR3 reads: CATTDREGTDTQYF. The nucleotide sequence is given as TGTGCCACCACGGACAGGGAAGGAACAGATACGCAGTATTTT.